This T cell receptor beta chain was sequenced in a study of cytomegalovirus exposure and HLA in healthy donors. The PCR used 60 Vbeta and 13 Jbeta primers. Clones were sequenced by immunoSEQ multiplex PCR, and TCRdb holds only the in-frame ones, with some missing. The table shows 100,000 to 140,000 clones, with 81% occurring only once. The CDR3 has 16 amino acids. Looked up from germline, CDR1 is MGHDK and CDR2 is SYGVNS. Unmatched junction bases numbered 10, after V lost 6 bases and J lost 5 bases. Of note for this clone: Its antigen is not known.

General observations from the study: Many donors shared some public TCRs, even though most TCR sequences were rare. Researchers had no immune exposure information except CMV serostatus available.

Sequencing input: PBMCs. This chain uses TRBV25-1 with TRBJ2-3; TRBD1 agrees at 11 bases. The receptor was derived from a man younger than 45 in good health and CMV-seronegative. The CDR3 DNA reads TGTGCCAGCAGCGGAAGGGACAGGGGGGATGGAGATACGCAGTATTTT. This translates into CASSGRDRGDGDTQYF.